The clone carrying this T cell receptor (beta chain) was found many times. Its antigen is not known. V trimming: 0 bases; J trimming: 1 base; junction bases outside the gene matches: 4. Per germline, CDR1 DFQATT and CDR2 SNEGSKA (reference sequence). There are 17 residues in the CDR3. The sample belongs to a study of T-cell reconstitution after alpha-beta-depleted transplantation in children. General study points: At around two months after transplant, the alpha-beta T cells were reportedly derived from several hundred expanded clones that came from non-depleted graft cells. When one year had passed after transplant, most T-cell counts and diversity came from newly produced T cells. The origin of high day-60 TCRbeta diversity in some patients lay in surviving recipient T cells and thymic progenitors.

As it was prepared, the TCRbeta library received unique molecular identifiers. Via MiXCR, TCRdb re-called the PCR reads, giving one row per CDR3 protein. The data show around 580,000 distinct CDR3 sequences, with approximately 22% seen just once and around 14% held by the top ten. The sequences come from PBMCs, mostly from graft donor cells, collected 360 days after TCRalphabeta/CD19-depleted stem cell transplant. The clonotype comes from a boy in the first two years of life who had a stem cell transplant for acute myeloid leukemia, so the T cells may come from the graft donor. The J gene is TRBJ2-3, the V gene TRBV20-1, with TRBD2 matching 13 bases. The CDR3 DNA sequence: TGCAGTGCTAGAGATGGTGGACTAGCGGGGGGCACAGATACGCAGTATTTT. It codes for CSARDGGLAGGTDTQYF.